The clone carrying this TCR beta chain was recorded a few times. TCRdb keeps only in-frame clones here, not all; method: immunoSEQ multiplex PCR. Of 85,000 to 100,000 clones listed, around nine tenths are singletons. Trimming removed 7 bases from V and 12 bases from J, with 16 bases in between. This CDR3 region has 13 residues. The V gene's germline CDR1 is LNHNV and CDR2 YYDKDF (reference sequence). The sample belongs to a study of T cell responses to AZD1222 COVID-19 vaccine. The receptor's source is an adult in good health. The source was peripheral blood, collected on day 0 of AZD1222 vaccination. The J gene is TRBJ1-6, the V gene TRBV15, with a weak D call TRBD1 (6 bases). In DNA, the CDR3 is TGTGCCACCACCCAGGGGCTGGGTTTACCCCTCCACTTT. Translating it yields CATTQGLGLPLHF. The variable domain in full, with the rest retrieved from reference TRBV15 and TRBJ1-6, is DAMVIQNPRYQVTQFGKPVTLSCSQTLNHNVMYWYQQKSSQAPKLLFHYYDKDFNNEADTPDNFQSRRPNTSFCFLDIRSPGLGDTAMYLCATTQGLGLPLHFGNGTRLTVT.